The sequence of this TCR beta chain was determined in a study of shared T cell receptors in the human thymus. Generated by immunoSEQ multiplex PCR, the TCRdb table keeps only in-frame clones and is missing some. Seen here are under 450,000 clones, 95% observed once, and the top ten hold roughly 0.02%. The V gene's germline CDR1 is LNHDA and CDR2 SQIVND (reference sequence). The CDR3 loop spans 15 amino acids. The J segment lost 7 bases and the V segment lost 4 bases, leaving 7 bases of the junction unmatched. Sequenced: thymocytes. This TCR was recovered from a human donor. The chain employs TRBV19 and TRBJ2-1; 10 bases fit TRBD1. CDR3 protein: CASSNRDRGVNEQFF. CDR3 nucleotide sequence: TGTGCCAGTAGTAACCGGGACAGGGGAGTGAATGAGCAGTTCTTC. Combining the CDR3 with reference TRBV19 and TRBJ2-1 gives the whole variable domain DGGITQSPKYLFRKEGQNVTLSCEQNLNHDAMYWYRQDPGQGLRLIYYSQIVNDFQKGDIAEGYSVSREKKESFPLTVTSAQKNPTAFYLCASSNRDRGVNEQFFGPGTRLTVL.